In its sample, the clone carrying this T cell receptor beta chain was seen many times. The antigen remains unidentified. The data stem from a study of human T cells and chemical hapten exposure. Study at large: Skin of the upper inner arm, 2 cm by 2 cm, received 2% DPC for sensitization. Upper-back patch tests with 0.01% DPC were read at 6 days. Diphenylcyclopropenone, dosed weekly to the scalp, was given to patients throughout the approximately 25-week study. Study results and caveats: It should be noted that donors had alopecia, so their immune response may differ from healthy people's.

TCRdb independently ran MiXCR on the RACE reads; one entry per CDR3 protein. Altogether approximately 320,000 distinct CDR3 sequences are present, 4.5% to 5.5% being singletons, with the ten largest covering over 7%. Germline loops: CDR1 LGHDT, CDR2 YNNKEL (reference sequence). V lost 4 bases and J 0 bases, leaving 19 bases between the germline ends. The CDR3 totals 18 residues. As to time point: pre-sensitization, week 0. Regarding treatment: therapeutic diphenylcyclopropenone sensitization with weekly scalp DPC. The starting material was whole blood, obtained in connection with sensitization to the hapten diphenylcyclopropenone (DPC). The J gene is TRBJ2-4, the V gene TRBV3-1, with a weak D call TRBD1 (6 bases). The receptor was isolated from a woman under 30 with alopecia areata. Some clones in this sample may be carry-over from other donors' samples. The CDR3 is CASSPHFDRQLAKNIQYF. The CDR3 coding sequence is TGTGCCAGCAGCCCCCATTTCGACAGGCAACTAGCCAAAAACATTCAGTACTTC. The entire variable domain, with the rest obtained from reference TRBV3-1 and TRBJ2-4, is as follows: DTAVSQTPKYLVTQMGNDKSIKCEQNLGHDTMYWYKQDSKKFLKIMFSYNNKELIINETVPNRFSPKSPDKAHLNLHINSLELGDSAVYFCASSPHFDRQLAKNIQYFGAGTRLSVL.